The text below deals with one T cell receptor beta chain. Authors' methods: Estimates of nucleated cell counts were drawn from the amplification of reference gene primers. Only in-frame clones appear in the TCRdb table, and some are missing; sequencing was by immunoSEQ multiplex PCR. V, J and clone size were drawn from that table, and D and trimming were deduced from the DNA. Of about 110,000 clones in the sample, 71% were seen once. The junction had 7 bases not matched to a gene; V was cut back by 2 bases and J by 10 bases. This CDR3 is built from 14 residues. CDR1 and CDR2 (germline): GTSNPN, SVGIG (reference sequence). This sample is part of a study of blood T cell repertoires in COVID-19. At the level of the study: Samples taken during acute and convalescent COVID-19 were collected in the United States, Italy and Spain. PBMCs, B-cell-depleted T cells, or T cells were the source of the cDNA or gDNA that made up the material.

The sequenced sample consisted of peripheral blood. The source is a human donor with acute or convalescent COVID-19. The donor label of this sample is uncertain. The chain uses TRBV30 and TRBJ1-6; 8 bases align to TRBD1. CDR3 sequence: CAWSRPQGASPLHF. Written as DNA, the CDR3 is TGTGCCTGGAGTAGGCCTCAGGGGGCATCACCCCTCCACTTT.